This T cell receptor beta chain was captured in a study of blood T cells in healthy people across ages. The second PCR ran roughly 7 to 11 cycles with a sample-barcoded 5' primer and J-beta primers. Each cDNA molecule carried a tag from a template-switch adaptor that contained 12 random nucleotides. All samples gave at least 2.5 million CDR3-containing paired-end reads. TCRdb reanalysed the 5' RACE reads using MiXCR and keeps one entry per CDR3 protein. The sample consists of under 1 million distinct CDR3 sequences, 40% to 50% of them appearing once. V lost 10 bases to trimming and J lost 4 bases; unmatched junction nucleotides: 5. This CDR3 spans 13 amino acids. Germline CDR1 ENHRY, CDR2 SYGVKD. They isolated at least 6 million PBMCs from each sample. This clonotype came up a few times.

The sample consisted of blood. This TCR was recovered from a man aged 55 to 70 in good health. This chain links TRBV10-3 with TRBJ2-1; 9 bases agree with TRBD2. DNA of the CDR3: TGTGCCACCGCGGGGGGGCAGTACAATGAGCAGTTCTTC. Protein product: CATAGGQYNEQFF.